The entry that follows covers one T cell receptor beta chain sequence. This clone was counted once. Its antigen remains unidentified. No clone much larger than this one lies a single base away; base qualities are absent. Using the deep immunoSEQ assay, multiplex PCR amplified TCR CDR3 regions from genomic DNA. Genomic DNA extracted from each cell subset was distributed evenly over all wells of several immunoSEQ 96-well plates, and each plate served as one replicate. Each replicate PCR for sorted subsets received about 0.2 ug genomic DNA, equal to 30,000 or so T cell genomes. Purified libraries were measured with a Qubit 3.0 fluorometer, size-checked on a Bioanalyzer 2100, and measured again with the KAPA Library Quantification kit. Every immunoSEQ 96-well plate was sequenced on a dedicated single-read 150-cycle Illumina NextSeq 550 flow cell. In the paper's pipeline: Because only junctional sequences without quality scores were contained in the immunoSEQ output, filtering matching that applied to full-length reads could not be performed. Sequences were annotated with PyIR, a Python wrapper for IgBLAST v1.9, and V/J genes and CDR3 were assigned using IMGT germline references. Reads were filtered out if the reads had weak V/J assignments (E-value above 1e-6), no CDR3, stop codons, out-of-frame junctions, or ambiguous translated residues. V3J clonotypes were defined by identical inferred V gene, J gene, and CDR3 amino acid sequence. Percentage overlap between repertoires was computed as shared unique clonotypes divided by the size of the smaller repertoire. Richness of each repertoire was evaluated using RTK rarefaction, the Chao1 estimator, and Recon v2.1 estimates of unobserved clonotypes. Generation probabilities for all TCRbeta clonotypes obtained by the gDNA method from four donors were computed using OLGA. TCRdb retrieved this table from immuneACCESS and kept in-frame rearrangements only. Not all clones are present; in checked studies, unresolved V genes account for under half, and no reason is known for the remainder. Clone size and V and J calls were adopted from that table, with D and trimming inferred from the DNA. This sample is represented by millions of clones; around 94% of them were singletons. About 0.13% of the sample goes to the ten largest clones.

The data stem from a study of shared clonotypes between healthy human individuals (dated by TCRdb to 2020 to 2022). With respect to the entire study: Three men and a couple of women, aged 18 to 49 years, made up the cohort. For each donor, three plates each were used for CD4 naive and CD4 memory, two plates were used for CD8 naive, and one plate was used for CD8 memory. Libraries were prepared and TCR repertoires were sequenced by different laboratories using diverse techniques, in order to increase sequencing depth and limit assay-specific biases. Between about 0.9 and 10 billion PBMCs per donor were obtained by leukapheresis. To estimate repertoire size and how much clonotypes are shared between individuals, the study performed deep sequencing of blood TCR repertoires from about five healthy adults. The investigation overall reported the following: Clonotypes shared by all four sorted-subset donors showed higher generation probabilities than non-shared clonotypes. Pairwise subsampling led to the expectation that sequencing depth would affect the degree of clonotype sharing among donors. Approximately 5% of naive CD4, roughly 3.6% of naive CD8, approximately 2% of memory CD4, and about 0.4% of memory CD8 clonotypes were shared across a few donors. Because the study included only a small number of donors, the genetic and exposure-history diversity represented was limited. Larger estimated clonotype richness was generally found for naive subsets than for memory subsets. Sampling was limited to blood, and TCR repertoires in tissue likely differ from TCR repertoires in blood. Even with the large sequencing depth, rarefaction of the sorted-subset datasets indicated that sequencing was incomplete.

Donors were healthy HIV-negative adults with no recently reported acute infections or vaccinations. Every donor was a Caucasian adult living in Nashville, Tennessee, USA. CD4+ T cells were enriched by magnetic negative selection; naive cells were then positively selected on CD45RA, and the negative fraction formed the memory subset. After blood collection by leukapheresis, PBMCs were isolated using Ficoll-Histopaque density gradient centrifugation and then cryopreserved in the vapor phase of liquid nitrogen. Analytical flow cytometry was used to check the purity and quantity of every magnetically sorted T cell population. Genomic DNA was isolated from each sorted fraction and quantified by UV absorbance on a Nanodrop 2000c. From a lookup of the germline V gene (reference sequence), CDR1 and CDR2 are MNHNY and SVGAGI. For this chain, trimming is 2 bases at the V end and 6 bases at the J end, and the number of junction bases without a gene match is 7. Taken from cysteine to phenylalanine, the CDR3 has 16 residues. This entry keeps only the CDR3 DNA: 48 bases, framed from base 1.

The rearranged chain carries TRBV6-6 and TRBJ2-7, and 13 bases in between align with TRBD2. This receptor was obtained from a man aged 18 to 35 in good health. Material: naive CD4+ T cells sorted from blood. According to the study, the label for this sample's cell subset or site signals: CD45RA+ positively selected. The DNA is TGTGCCAGCAGTTACCCGGGACTAGCGGGAATCGGCGAGCAGTACTTC. Translated, this is CASSYPGLAGIGEQYF.